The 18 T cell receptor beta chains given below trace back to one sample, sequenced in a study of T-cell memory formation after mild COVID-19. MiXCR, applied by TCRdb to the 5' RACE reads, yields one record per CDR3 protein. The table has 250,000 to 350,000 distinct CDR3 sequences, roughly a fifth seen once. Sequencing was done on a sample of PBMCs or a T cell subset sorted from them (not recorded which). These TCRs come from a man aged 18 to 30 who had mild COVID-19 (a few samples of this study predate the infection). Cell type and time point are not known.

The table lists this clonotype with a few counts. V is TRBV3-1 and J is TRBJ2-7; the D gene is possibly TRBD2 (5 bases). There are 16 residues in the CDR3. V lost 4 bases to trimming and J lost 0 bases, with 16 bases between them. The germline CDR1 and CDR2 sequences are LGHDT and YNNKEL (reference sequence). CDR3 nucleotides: TGTGCCAGCAGCCCACACTTCGCTGACTACTCCTACGAGCAGTACTTC. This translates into CASSPHFADYSYEQYF.

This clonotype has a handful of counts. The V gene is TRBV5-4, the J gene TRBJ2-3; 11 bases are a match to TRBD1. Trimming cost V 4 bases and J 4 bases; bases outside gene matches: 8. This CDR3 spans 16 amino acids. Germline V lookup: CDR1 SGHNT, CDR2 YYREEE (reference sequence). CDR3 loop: CASSASGTGGADTQYF. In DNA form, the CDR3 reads TGTGCCAGCAGCGCCTCCGGGACAGGGGGGGCAGATACGCAGTATTTT. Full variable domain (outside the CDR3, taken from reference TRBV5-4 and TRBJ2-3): ETGVTQSPTHLIKTRGQQVTLRCSSQSGHNTVSWYQQALGQGPQFIFQYYREEENGRGNFPPRFSGLQFPNYSSELNVNALELDDSALYLCASSASGTGGADTQYFGPGTRLTVL.

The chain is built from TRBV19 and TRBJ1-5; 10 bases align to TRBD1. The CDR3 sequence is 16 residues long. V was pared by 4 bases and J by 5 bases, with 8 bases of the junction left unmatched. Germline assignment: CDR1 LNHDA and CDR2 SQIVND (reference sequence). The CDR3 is CASSTALGQGYQPQHF. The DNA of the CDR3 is TGTGCCAGTAGTACGGCTCTGGGACAGGGGTATCAGCCCCAGCATTTT.

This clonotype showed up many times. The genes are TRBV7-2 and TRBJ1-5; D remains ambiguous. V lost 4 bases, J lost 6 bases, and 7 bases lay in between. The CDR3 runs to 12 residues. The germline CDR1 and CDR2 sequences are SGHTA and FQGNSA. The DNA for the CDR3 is TGTGCCAGCAGCTGGGCGGGTCAGCCCCAGCATTTT. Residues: CASSWAGQPQHF.

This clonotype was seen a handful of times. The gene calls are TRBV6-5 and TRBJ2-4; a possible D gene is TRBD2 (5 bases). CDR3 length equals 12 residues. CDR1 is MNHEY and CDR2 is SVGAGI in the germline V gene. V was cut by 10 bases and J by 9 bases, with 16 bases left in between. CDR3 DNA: TGTGCCACCCGGGCGGGTACCGGCATTCAGTACTTC. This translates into CATRAGTGIQYF.

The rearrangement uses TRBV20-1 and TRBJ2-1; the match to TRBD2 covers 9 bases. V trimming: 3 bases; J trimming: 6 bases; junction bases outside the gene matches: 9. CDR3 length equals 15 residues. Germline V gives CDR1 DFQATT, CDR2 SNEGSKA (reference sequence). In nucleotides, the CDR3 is TGCAGTGCTAGCGTTGGCAGCGGGGGGTCCAATGAGCAGTTCTTC. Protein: CSASVGSGGSNEQFF.

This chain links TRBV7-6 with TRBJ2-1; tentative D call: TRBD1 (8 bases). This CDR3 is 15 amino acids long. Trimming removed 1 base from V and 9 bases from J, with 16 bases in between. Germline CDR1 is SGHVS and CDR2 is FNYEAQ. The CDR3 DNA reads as TGTGCCAGCAGCTTAGGATCAGGGGGCGGGAGTGAGCAGTTCTTC. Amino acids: CASSLGSGGGSEQFF. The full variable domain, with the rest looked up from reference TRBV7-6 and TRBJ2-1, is GAGVSQSPRYKVTKRGQDVALRCDPISGHVSLYWYRQALGQGPEFLTYFNYEAQQDKSGLPNDRFSAERPEGSISTLTIQRTEQRDSAMYRCASSLGSGGGSEQFFGPGTRLTVL.

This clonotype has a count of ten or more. CDR3 loop: CSARDRGGDRVGNEQFF. The CDR3 region has the DNA TGCAGTGCTAGAGATCGGGGTGGGGACAGGGTAGGGAATGAGCAGTTCTTC. This chain links TRBV20-1 with TRBJ2-1; 9 positions agree with TRBD1. V was pared by 0 bases and J by 7 bases, with 13 bases of the junction left unmatched. The CDR3 has 17 residues. Per germline, CDR1 DFQATT and CDR2 SNEGSKA (reference sequence).

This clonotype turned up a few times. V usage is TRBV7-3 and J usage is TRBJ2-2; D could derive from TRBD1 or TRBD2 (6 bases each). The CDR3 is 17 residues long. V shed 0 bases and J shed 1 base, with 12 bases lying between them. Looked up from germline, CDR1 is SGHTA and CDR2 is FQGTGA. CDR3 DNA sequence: TGTGCCAGCAGCTTAACCGTGGGGGGCCGGAACACCGGGGAGCTGTTTTTT. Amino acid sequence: CASSLTVGGRNTGELFF.

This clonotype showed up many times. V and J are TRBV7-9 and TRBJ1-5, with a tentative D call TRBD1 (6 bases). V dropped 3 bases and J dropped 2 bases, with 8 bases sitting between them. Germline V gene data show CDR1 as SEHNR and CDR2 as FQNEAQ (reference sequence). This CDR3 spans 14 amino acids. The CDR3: CASSFAGGNQPQHF. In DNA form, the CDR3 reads TGTGCCAGCAGCTTCGCAGGGGGCAATCAGCCCCAGCATTTT.

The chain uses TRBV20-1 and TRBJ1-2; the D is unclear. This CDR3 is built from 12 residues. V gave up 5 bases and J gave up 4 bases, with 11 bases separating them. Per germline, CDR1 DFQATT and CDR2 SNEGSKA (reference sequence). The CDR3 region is CSADQDGYGYTF. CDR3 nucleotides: TGCAGTGCTGACCAAGACGGCTATGGCTACACCTTC.

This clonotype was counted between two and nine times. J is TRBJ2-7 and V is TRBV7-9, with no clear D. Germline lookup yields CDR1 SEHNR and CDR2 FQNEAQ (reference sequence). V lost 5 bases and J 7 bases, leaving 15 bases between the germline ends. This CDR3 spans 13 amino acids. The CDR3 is CASSRILVEEQYV. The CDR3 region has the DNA TGTGCCAGCAGCCGAATACTCGTAGAGGAGCAGTACGTC.

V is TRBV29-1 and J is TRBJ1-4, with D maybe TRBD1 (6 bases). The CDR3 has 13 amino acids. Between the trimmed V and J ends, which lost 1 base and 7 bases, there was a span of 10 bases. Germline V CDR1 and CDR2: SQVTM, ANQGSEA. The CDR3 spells CSVEASGAEKLFF. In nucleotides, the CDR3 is TGCAGCGTTGAAGCGTCAGGGGCTGAAAAACTGTTTTTT.

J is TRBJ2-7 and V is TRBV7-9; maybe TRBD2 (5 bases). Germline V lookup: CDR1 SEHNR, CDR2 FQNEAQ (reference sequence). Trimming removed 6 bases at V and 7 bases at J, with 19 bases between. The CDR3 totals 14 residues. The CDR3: CASRPGVPPGEQYF. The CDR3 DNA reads TGTGCCAGCAGACCCGGGGTCCCACCGGGGGAGCAGTACTTC.

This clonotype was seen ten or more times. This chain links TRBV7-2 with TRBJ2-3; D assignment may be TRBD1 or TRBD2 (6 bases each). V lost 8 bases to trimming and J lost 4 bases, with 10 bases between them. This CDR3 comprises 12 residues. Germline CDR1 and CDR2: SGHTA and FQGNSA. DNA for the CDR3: TGTGCCAGCGAGGGGGGTTCAGATACGCAGTATTTT. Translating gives CASEGGSDTQYF. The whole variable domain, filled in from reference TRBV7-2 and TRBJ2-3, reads GAGVSQSPSNKVTEKGKDVELRCDPISGHTALYWYRQSLGQGLEFLIYFQGNSAPDKSGLPSDRFSAERTGGSVSTLTIQRTQQEDSAVYLCASEGGSDTQYFGPGTRLTVL.

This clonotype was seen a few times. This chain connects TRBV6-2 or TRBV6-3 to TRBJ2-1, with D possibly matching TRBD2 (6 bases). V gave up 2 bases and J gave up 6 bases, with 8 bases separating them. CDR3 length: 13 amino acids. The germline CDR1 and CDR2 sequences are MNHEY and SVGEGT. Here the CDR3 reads CASSYTSPNEQFF. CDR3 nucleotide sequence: TGTGCCAGCAGTTACACTAGCCCCAATGAGCAGTTCTTC.

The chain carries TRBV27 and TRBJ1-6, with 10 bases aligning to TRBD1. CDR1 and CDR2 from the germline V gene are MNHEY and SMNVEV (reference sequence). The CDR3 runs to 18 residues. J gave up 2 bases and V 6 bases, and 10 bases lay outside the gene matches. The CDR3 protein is CASSPGGQGPAYNSPLHF. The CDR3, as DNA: TGTGCCAGCAGCCCCGGGGGACAGGGGCCCGCCTATAATTCACCCCTCCACTTT.

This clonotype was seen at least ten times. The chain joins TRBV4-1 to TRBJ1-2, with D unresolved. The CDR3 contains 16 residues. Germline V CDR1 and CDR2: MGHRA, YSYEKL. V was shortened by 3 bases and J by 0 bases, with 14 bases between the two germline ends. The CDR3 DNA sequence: TGCGCCAGCAGCCAGCCAACCAGGAGATCTAACTATGGCTACACCTTC. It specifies CASSQPTRRSNYGYTF.